This TCR beta chain was identified during a study of CXCR3-negative and CXCR3-positive naive CD8 T cells. Findings and caveats of the study: The authors found comparable surface CD5 between naive subsets and inferred TCR strength from TRB CDR3 properties. Memory CD8+ T cell repertoires were far less diverse than both naive subsets. TRB CDR3 hydrophobicity was greater in CXCR3-positive naive cells than in CXCR3-negative naive cells.

In the case of this clonotype: The antigen is not known.

The CDR3 length is 14 residues. Looked up from germline, CDR1 is KGHDR and CDR2 is SFDVKD. The CD45RO-CCR7+CD27+CD95- phenotype denoted naive CD8+ T cells. Libraries were UMI-labeled 5' RACE TRB cDNA. From the 5' RACE reads, TCRdb lists one entry per CDR3 protein and no DNA. The table lists over 70,000 distinct CDR3 sequences. Sequences were obtained from naive CXCR3- CD8+ T cells from blood. Subset denoted: CD45RO-CCR7+CD27+CD95- naive CD8+ T cells lacking CXCR3 (TNR3-). The chain uses TRBV24-1 and TRBJ2-1. The clonotype was recovered from a human donor in good health. Some clones in this sample may be carry-over from other donors' samples. The chain's CDR3 is CATSLGGSYNEQFF.